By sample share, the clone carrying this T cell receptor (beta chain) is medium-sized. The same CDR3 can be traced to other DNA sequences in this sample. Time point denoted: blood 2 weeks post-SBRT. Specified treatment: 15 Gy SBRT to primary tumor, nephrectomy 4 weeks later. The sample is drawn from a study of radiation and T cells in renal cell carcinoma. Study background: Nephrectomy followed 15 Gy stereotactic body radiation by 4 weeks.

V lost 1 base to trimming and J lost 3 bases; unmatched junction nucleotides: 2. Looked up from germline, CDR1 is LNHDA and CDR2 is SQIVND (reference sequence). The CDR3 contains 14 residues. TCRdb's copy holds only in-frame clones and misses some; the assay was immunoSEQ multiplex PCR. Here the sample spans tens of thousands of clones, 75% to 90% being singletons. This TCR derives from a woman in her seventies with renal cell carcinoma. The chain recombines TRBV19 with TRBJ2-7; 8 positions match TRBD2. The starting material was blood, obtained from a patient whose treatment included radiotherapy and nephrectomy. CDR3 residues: CASSIVAGGYEQYF. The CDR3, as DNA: TGTGCCAGTAGTATAGTTGCGGGGGGCTACGAGCAGTACTTC.